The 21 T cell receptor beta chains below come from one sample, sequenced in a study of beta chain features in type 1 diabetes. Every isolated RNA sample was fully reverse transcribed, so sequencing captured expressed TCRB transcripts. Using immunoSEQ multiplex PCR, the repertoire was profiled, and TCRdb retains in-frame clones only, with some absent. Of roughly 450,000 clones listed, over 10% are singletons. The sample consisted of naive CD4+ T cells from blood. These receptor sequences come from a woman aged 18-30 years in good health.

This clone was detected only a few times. The CDR3, as DNA: TGTGCCATCAGGCTAGCGGACCGCACAGATACGCAGTATTTT. Translated: CAIRLADRTDTQYF. This chain joins TRBV10-3 and TRBJ2-3; 7 nucleotides line up with TRBD2. The CDR3 has 14 amino acids. Looked up from germline, CDR1 is ENHRY and CDR2 is SYGVKD. Unmatched junction bases numbered 4, after V lost 6 bases and J lost 1 base.

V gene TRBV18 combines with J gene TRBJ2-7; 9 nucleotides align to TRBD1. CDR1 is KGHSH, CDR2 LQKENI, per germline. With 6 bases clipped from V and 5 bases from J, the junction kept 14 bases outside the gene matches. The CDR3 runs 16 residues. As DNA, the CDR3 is TGTGCCAGCTCTACCGGGACAGGGACTTTCGGGAACGAGCAGTACGTC. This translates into CASSTGTGTFGNEQYV.

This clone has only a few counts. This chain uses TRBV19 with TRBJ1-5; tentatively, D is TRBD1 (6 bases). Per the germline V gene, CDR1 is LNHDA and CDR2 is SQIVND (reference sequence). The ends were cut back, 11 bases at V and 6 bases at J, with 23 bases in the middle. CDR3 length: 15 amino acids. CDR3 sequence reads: CAGRDITIPGQPQHF. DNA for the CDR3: TGTGCCGGCCGGGACATCACAATTCCGGGTCAGCCCCAGCATTTT.

DNA of the CDR3: TGTGCCACCAGCAGAGATCAAGGTTCAGATACGCAGTATTTT. This sequence encodes CATSRDQGSDTQYF. The chain joins TRBV15 to TRBJ2-3, with D unresolved. From germline, CDR1 is LNHNV and CDR2 YYDKDF (reference sequence). CDR3 size: 14 residues. Trimming removed 0 bases at V and 4 bases at J, with 8 bases between.

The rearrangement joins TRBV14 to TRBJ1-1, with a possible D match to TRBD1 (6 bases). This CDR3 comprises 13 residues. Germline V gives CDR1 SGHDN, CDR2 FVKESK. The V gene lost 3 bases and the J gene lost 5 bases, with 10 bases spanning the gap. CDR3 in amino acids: CASSHGTLTEAFF. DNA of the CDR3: TGTGCCAGCAGCCACGGGACACTAACTGAAGCTTTCTTT.

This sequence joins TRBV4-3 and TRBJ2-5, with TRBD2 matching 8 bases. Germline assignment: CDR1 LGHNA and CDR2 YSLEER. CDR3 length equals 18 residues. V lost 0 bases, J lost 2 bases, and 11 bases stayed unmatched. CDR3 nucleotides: TGCGCCAGCAGCCAAGATAATTTCCCGGGGGGGCCACAAGAGACCCAGTACTTC. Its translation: CASSQDNFPGGPQETQYF.

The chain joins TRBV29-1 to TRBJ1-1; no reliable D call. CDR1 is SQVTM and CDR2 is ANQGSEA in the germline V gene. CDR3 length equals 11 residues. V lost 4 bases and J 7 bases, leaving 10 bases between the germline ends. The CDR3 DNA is TGCAGCGTTGTCTTCGGGGTTGAAGCTTTCTTT. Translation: CSVVFGVEAFF.

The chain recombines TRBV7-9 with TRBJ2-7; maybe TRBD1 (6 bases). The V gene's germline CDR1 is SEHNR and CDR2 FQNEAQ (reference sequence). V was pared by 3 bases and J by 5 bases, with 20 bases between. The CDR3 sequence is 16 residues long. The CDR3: CASSFSQQGRVHEQYV. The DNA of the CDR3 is TGTGCCAGCAGCTTCTCCCAGCAGGGGAGAGTCCACGAGCAGTACGTC.

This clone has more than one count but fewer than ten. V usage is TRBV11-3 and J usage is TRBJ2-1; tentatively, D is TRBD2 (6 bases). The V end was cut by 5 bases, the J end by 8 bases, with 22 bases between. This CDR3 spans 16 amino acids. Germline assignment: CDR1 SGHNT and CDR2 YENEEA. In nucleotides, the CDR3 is TGTGCCAGCAGCCTAGTGTCGGGACTCCCGACGGATGAGCAGTTCTTC. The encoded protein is CASSLVSGLPTDEQFF.

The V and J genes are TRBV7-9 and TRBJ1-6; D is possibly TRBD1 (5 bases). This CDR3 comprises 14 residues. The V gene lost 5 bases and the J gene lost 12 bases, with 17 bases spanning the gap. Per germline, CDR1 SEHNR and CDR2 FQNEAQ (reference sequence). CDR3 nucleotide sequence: TGTGCCAGCAGCCAAGGGCAGGGAGCGCAACCCCTCCACTTT. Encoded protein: CASSQGQGAQPLHF.

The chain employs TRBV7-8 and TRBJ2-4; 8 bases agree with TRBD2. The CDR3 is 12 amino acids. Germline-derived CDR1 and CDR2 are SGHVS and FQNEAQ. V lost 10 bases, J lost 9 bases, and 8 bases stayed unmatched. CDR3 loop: CATGGARGIQYF. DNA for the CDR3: TGTGCCACCGGGGGGGCGAGAGGCATTCAGTACTTC.

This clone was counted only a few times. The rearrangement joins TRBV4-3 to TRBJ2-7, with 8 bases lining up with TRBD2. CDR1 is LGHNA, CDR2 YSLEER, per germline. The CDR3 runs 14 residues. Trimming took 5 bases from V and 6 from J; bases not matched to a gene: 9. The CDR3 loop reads CASSSLAGLGEQYF. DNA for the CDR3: TGCGCCAGCAGCTCGTTAGCGGGACTGGGCGAGCAGTACTTC.

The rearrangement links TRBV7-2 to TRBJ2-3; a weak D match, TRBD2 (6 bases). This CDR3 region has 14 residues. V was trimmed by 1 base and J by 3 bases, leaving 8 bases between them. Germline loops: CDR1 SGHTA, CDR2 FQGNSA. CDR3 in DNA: TGTGCCAGCAGCTTAGGTCTAGCGACAGATACGCAGTATTTT. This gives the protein CASSLGLATDTQYF.

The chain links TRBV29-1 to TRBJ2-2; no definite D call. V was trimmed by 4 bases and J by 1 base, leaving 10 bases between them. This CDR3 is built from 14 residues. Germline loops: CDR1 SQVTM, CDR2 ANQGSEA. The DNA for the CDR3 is TGCAGCGTTGGCGGCCGGAGGAACACCGGGGAGCTGTTTTTT. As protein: CSVGGRRNTGELFF.

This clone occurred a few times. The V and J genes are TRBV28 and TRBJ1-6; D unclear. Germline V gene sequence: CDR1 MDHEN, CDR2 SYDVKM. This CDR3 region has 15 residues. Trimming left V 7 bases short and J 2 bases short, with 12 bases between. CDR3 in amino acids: CASIGPGAYNSPLHF. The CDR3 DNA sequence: TGTGCCAGCATCGGCCCTGGCGCCTATAATTCACCCCTCCACTTT.

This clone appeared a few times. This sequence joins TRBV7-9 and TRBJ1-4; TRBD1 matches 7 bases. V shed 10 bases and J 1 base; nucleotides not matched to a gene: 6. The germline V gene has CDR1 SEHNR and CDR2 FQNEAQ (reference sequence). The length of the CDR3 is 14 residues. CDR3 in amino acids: CATSRTGTNEKLFF. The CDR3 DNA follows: TGTGCCACCTCCAGGACAGGAACTAATGAAAAACTGTTTTTT.

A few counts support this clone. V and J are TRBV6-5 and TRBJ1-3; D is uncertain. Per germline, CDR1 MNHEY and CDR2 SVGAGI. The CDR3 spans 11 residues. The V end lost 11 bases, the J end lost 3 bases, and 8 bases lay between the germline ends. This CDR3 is CAAYHGNTIYF. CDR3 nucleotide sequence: TGTGCCGCGTATCATGGAAACACCATATATTTT.

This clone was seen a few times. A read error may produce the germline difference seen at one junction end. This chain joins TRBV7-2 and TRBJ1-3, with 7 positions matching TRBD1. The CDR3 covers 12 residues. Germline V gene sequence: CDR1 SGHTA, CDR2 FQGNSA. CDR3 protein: CASSSYRDSLNF. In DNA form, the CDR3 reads TGTGCCAGCAGCTCCTACCGGGACAGTCTCAATTTT.

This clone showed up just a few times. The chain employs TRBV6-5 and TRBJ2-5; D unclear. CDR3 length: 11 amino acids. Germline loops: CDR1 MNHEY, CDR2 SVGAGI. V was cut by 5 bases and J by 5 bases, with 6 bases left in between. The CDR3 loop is CASSAGETQYF. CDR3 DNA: TGTGCCAGCAGTGCCGGCGAGACCCAGTACTTC.

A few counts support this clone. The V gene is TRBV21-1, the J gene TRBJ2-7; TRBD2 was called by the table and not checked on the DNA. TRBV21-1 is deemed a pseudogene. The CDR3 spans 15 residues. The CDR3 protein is CASKSMEGKFNEQYV. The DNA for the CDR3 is TGTGCCAGCAAATCGATGGAGGGGAAATTTAACGAGCAGTACGTC.

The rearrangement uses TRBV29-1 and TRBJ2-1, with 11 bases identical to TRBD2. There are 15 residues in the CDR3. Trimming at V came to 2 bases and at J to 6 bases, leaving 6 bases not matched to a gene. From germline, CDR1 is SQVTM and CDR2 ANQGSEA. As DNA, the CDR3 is TGCAGCGTTGAACGGACTAGCGGGCATACCAATGAGCAGTTCTTC. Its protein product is CSVERTSGHTNEQFF.